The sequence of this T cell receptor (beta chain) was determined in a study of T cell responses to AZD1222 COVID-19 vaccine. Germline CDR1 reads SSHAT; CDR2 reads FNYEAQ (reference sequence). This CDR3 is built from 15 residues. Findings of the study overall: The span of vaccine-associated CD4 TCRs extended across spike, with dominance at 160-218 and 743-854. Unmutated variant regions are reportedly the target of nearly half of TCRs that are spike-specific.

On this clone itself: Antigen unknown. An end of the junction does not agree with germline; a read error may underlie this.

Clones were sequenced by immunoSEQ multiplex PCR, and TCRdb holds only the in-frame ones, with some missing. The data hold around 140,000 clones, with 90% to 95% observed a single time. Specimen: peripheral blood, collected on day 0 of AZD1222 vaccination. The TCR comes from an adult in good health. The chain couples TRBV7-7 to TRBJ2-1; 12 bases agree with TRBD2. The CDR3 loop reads CASSGGLAGSGEQFF. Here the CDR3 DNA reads TGTGCTAGCAGCGGGGGACTAGCGGGTTCGGGCGAGCAGTTCTTC.